This TCR beta chain stems from a study of cytomegalovirus exposure and HLA in healthy donors. The CDR3 sequence is 14 residues long. With V trimmed by 2 bases and J by 2 bases, 3 bases remained unmatched. Germline CDR1 SGHRS, CDR2 YFSETQ. Study conclusions and caveats: TCR beta chain V- and J-gene trimming was linked, in a later analysis, to a missense variant in DCLRE1C.

With respect to this clone: Its antigen is unidentified.

The PCR employed 60 Vbeta primers together with 13 Jbeta primers. Clones were read by immunoSEQ multiplex PCR, and TCRdb kept only the in-frame ones, dropping some. Of around 110,000 clones listed, around 74% are singletons. This clonotype was obtained from a young man in good health and CMV-seropositive. The specimen was PBMCs. V usage is TRBV5-1 and J usage is TRBJ2-5; 7 bases line up with TRBD2. The CDR3 region has the DNA TGCGCCAGCAGCTTAACGGGGGGACAAGAGACCCAGTACTTC. It is translated as CASSLTGGQETQYF.